This T cell receptor (beta chain) was captured in a study of blood T cell repertoires in COVID-19. The germline CDR1 and CDR2 sequences are LNHDA and SQIVND (reference sequence). J was trimmed by 4 bases and V by 10 bases; bases with no gene match: 11. CDR3 length: 14 amino acids. Sequenced by immunoSEQ multiplex PCR; TCRdb stores in-frame clones only, minus some. The table lists some 200,000 clones, around 84% of them singletons. This clonotype was sampled from a man in his fifties with active or convalescent COVID-19. The rearrangement uses TRBV19 and TRBJ1-1, with 8 bases aligning to TRBD1. Sequencing was done on a sample of peripheral blood. The CDR3 DNA reads TGTGCCATAAGAGGACAGGGATCGGGCACTGAAGCTTTCTTT. Its protein is CAIRGQGSGTEAFF.